The 5 T cell receptor beta chains in this list originate from one sample, sequenced in a study of T cells in Graves' hyperthyroidism and ophthalmopathy. The TCR beta CDR3 regions underwent amplification using RNA transcripts as the source. The HTBI primer set drove a first-round RT-PCR of the TCR CDR3. TCRdb reprocessed the multiplex PCR reads with MiXCR, giving one entry per CDR3 protein. The sample carries around 300,000 distinct CDR3 sequences, 10% to 15% recorded once. The specimen was blood. These receptors all come from a woman between 25 and 40 years old with Graves' hyperthyroidism that later progressed to Graves' ophthalmopathy.

This clonotype was recorded many times. The chain employs TRBV12-3 or TRBV12-4 and TRBJ2-3; 10 nucleotides match TRBD1. V gave up 3 bases and J gave up 2 bases; unmatched junction bases: 5. The CDR3 is made up of 16 amino acids. The CDR3 sequence: CASSFRTGGTTDTQYF. The CDR3 DNA is TGTGCCAGCAGTTTCCGGACAGGGGGAACCACAGATACGCAGTATTTT.

This clonotype was seen many times. This chain uses TRBV5-4 with TRBJ2-7; 10 bases match TRBD2. The J segment lost 6 bases and the V segment lost 4 bases, leaving 10 bases of the junction unmatched. From germline, CDR1 is SGHNT and CDR2 YYREEE (reference sequence). The CDR3 runs 15 residues. In DNA form, the CDR3 reads TGTGCCAGCAGCCTCTTAGCGGGAGGTCAGGTCGAGCAGTACTTC. It translates to CASSLLAGGQVEQYF. Full variable domain (remainder filled in from reference TRBV5-4 and TRBJ2-7): ETGVTQSPTHLIKTRGQQVTLRCSSQSGHNTVSWYQQALGQGPQFIFQYYREEENGRGNFPPRFSGLQFPNYSSELNVNALELDDSALYLCASSLLAGGQVEQYFGPGTRLTVT.

The chain employs TRBV7-8 and TRBJ2-7, with 11 nucleotides matching TRBD1. This CDR3 region has 19 residues. V lost 4 bases and J lost 5; bases outside the gene matches: 19. Germline-derived CDR1 and CDR2 are SGHVS and FQNEAQ. The CDR3 is CASSSQRGETGTGGHEQYF. The CDR3, as DNA: TGTGCCAGCAGCTCCCAACGAGGGGAAACGGGGACAGGGGGGCACGAGCAGTACTTC.

There are many counts of this clonotype. The chain joins TRBV20-1 to TRBJ1-1, with D tentatively TRBD1 (5 bases). CDR3 length equals 14 residues. V was trimmed by 8 bases and J by 0 bases, leaving 16 bases between them. Looked up from germline, CDR1 is DFQATT and CDR2 is SNEGSKA (reference sequence). The CDR3 spells CSCDSVALNTEAFF. The CDR3 bases are TGCAGTTGTGACAGCGTAGCTTTGAACACTGAAGCTTTCTTT.

The CDR3 spells CASSSGLWGQYF. The CDR3 DNA reads as TGTGCCAGCAGCTCCGGACTCTGGGGGCAGTATTTT. The rearrangement links TRBV5-8 to TRBJ2-3; D possibly corresponds to TRBD2 (5 bases). CDR3 length: 12 amino acids. The ends were cut back, 3 bases at V and 11 bases at J, with 13 bases in the middle. Per the germline V gene, CDR1 is SGHTS and CDR2 is YDEGEE.